This T cell receptor beta chain was sequenced in a study of blood T cell repertoires in COVID-19. Deletions cut 1 base from V and 0 bases from J, with 7 bases between. The germline V gene has CDR1 SGHTA and CDR2 FQGNSA. The CDR3 spans 15 residues. Assay used: immunoSEQ multiplex PCR; TCRdb lists only in-frame clones, some missing. The sample yields hundreds of thousands of clones, 80% to 90% seen once. The table lists this clone with a few counts. The sequence was collected from a woman in her 30s who had recovered from COVID-19. This chain links TRBV7-2 with TRBJ1-5; D call uncertain. Material for sequencing was PBMCs or T cells enriched from blood (not recorded which). The CDR3 here is CASSLGPTSNQPQHF. The CDR3 DNA sequence: TGTGCCAGCAGCTTAGGGCCAACTAGCAATCAGCCCCAGCATTTT. The complete variable domain, with remaining parts taken from reference TRBV7-2 and TRBJ1-5, reads GAGVSQSPSNKVTEKGKDVELRCDPISGHTALYWYRQSLGQGLEFLIYFQGNSAPDKSGLPSDRFSAERTGGSVSTLTIQRTQQEDSAVYLCASSLGPTSNQPQHFGDGTRLSIL.